Each of the 9 T cell receptor beta chains below was sequenced from the same sample in a study of blood T cell repertoires in COVID-19. Only in-frame clones appear in the TCRdb table, and some are missing; sequencing was by immunoSEQ multiplex PCR. The table shows about 14,000 clones, with roughly nine tenths occurring only once. The material sequenced was peripheral blood. These receptors were taken from a human donor with active COVID-19. The donor label of this sample is uncertain.

The V and J genes are TRBV2 and TRBJ2-7, with D possibly being TRBD1 (5 bases). In germline, CDR1 is SNHLY, CDR2 FYNNEI. V lost 6 bases, J lost 5 bases, and 11 bases lay in between. The CDR3 spans 12 residues. CDR3 in amino acids: CASRLEGDEQYF. The CDR3 DNA sequence: TGTGCCAGCAGACTCGAAGGGGACGAGCAGTACTTC.

J is TRBJ2-1 and V is TRBV5-4; 16 bases are shared with TRBD2. With 4 bases clipped from V and 10 bases from J, the junction kept 2 bases outside the gene matches. CDR3 length: 14 amino acids. Per germline, CDR1 SGHNT and CDR2 YYREEE (reference sequence). The CDR3 sequence: CASSKGLAGGEQFF. Here the CDR3 DNA reads TGTGCCAGCAGCAAGGGACTAGCGGGAGGGGAGCAGTTCTTC.

This chain connects TRBV19 to TRBJ1-1, with TRBD1 matching 7 bases. In germline, CDR1 is LNHDA, CDR2 SQIVND (reference sequence). Trimming took 6 bases from V and 11 from J; bases not matched to a gene: 12. This CDR3 has 13 residues. CDR3 sequence reads: CASSSKQGRKAFF. CDR3 in DNA: TGTGCCAGTAGCTCAAAACAGGGGAGGAAGGCTTTCTTT.

The chain couples TRBV15 to TRBJ1-1; unclear D gene. Germline-derived CDR1 and CDR2 are LNHNV and YYDKDF (reference sequence). There are 14 residues in the CDR3. The V end was cut by 0 bases, the J end by 6 bases, with 11 bases between. CDR3 in amino acids: CATSREDSGAEAFF. DNA for the CDR3: TGTGCCACCAGCAGAGAGGACTCCGGAGCTGAAGCTTTCTTT.

The V gene is TRBV12-3 or TRBV12-4, the J gene TRBJ1-2; TRBD1 matches 9 bases. The CDR3 is made up of 13 amino acids. The V segment lost 7 bases and the J segment 8 bases; nucleotides outside the gene matches: 8. The chain's CDR3 is CASTTDRGGGYTF. The CDR3, as DNA: TGTGCCAGCACTACCGACAGGGGGGGAGGCTACACCTTC.

This rearrangement joins TRBV6-5 to TRBJ2-7; 10 bases line up with TRBD1. Per the germline V gene, CDR1 is MNHEY and CDR2 is SVGAGI. V shed 6 bases, J shed 9 bases, and the junction held 5 bases outside the gene matches. The CDR3 has 12 residues. CDR3 nucleotide sequence: TGTGCCAGCAGCCGGGACAGGGGTCGGCAGTACTTC. Protein sequence: CASSRDRGRQYF.

The chain links TRBV6-6 to TRBJ2-7, with TRBD1 matching 10 bases. This CDR3 has 14 residues. Germline V gene sequence: CDR1 MNHNY, CDR2 SVGAGI (reference sequence). With V trimmed by 6 bases and J by 4 bases, 6 bases remained unmatched. The CDR3 DNA reads TGTGCCAGCAGCCGGGGGACAGGGGAATACGAGCAGTACTTC. Its translation is CASSRGTGEYEQYF.

V and J are TRBV5-1 and TRBJ2-5, with TRBD1 identical over 8 bases. The CDR3 totals 16 residues. From germline, CDR1 is SGHRS and CDR2 YFSETQ. The junction had 14 bases not matched to a gene; V was cut back by 5 bases and J by 5 bases. CDR3 loop: CASSHADRGSAETQYF. CDR3 in DNA: TGCGCCAGCAGTCACGCCGACAGGGGTAGTGCGGAGACCCAGTACTTC.

The genes are TRBV19 and TRBJ1-2, with D hard to call. Germline V gene sequence: CDR1 LNHDA, CDR2 SQIVND (reference sequence). CDR3 length: 12 amino acids. The V end was cut by 5 bases, the J end by 4 bases, with 8 bases between. CDR3 loop: CASSYGGYGYTF. CDR3 nucleotide sequence: TGTGCCAGTAGTTACGGAGGCTATGGCTACACCTTC.